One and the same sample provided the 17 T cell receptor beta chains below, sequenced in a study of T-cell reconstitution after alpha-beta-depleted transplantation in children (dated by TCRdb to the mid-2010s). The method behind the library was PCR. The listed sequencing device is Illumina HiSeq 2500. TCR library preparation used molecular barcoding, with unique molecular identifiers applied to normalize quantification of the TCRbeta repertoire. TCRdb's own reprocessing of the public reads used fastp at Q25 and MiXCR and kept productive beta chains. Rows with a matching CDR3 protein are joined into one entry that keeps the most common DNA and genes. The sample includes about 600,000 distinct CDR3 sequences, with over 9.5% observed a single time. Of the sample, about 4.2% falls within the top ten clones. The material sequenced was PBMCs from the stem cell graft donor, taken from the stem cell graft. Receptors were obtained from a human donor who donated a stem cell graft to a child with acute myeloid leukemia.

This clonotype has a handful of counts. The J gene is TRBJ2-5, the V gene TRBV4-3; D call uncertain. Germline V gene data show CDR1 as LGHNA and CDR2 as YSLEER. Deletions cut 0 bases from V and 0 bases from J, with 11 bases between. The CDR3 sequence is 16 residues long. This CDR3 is CASSQDIGRNQETQYF. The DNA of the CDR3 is TGCGCCAGCAGCCAAGATATTGGACGGAACCAAGAGACCCAGTACTTC.

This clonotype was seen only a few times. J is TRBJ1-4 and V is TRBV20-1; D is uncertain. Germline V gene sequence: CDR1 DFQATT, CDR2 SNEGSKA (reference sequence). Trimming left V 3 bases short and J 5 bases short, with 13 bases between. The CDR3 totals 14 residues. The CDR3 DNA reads TGCAGTGCTAGGGATTCGCGGATAAATGAAAAACTGTTTTTT. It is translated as CSARDSRINEKLFF.

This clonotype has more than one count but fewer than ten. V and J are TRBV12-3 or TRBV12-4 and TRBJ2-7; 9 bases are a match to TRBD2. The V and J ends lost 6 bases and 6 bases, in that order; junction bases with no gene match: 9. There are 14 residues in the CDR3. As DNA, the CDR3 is TGTGCCAGCAGCCTAAGGTCAGCGGGAGGCGAGCAGTACTTC. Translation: CASSLRSAGGEQYF.

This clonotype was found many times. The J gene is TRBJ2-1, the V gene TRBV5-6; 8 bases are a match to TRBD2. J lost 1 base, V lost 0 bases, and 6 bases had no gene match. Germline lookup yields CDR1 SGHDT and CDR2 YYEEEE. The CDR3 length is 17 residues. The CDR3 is CASSLASGRASYNEQFF. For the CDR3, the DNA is TGTGCCAGCAGCTTGGCGAGCGGGAGAGCGTCCTACAATGAGCAGTTCTTC.

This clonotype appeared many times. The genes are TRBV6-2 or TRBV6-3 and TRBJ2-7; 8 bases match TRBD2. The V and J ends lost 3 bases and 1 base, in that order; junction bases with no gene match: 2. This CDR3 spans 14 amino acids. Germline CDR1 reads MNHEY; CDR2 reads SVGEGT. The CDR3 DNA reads TGTGCCAGCAGTTATACTAGCGGTTCCTACGAGCAGTACTTC. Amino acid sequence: CASSYTSGSYEQYF.

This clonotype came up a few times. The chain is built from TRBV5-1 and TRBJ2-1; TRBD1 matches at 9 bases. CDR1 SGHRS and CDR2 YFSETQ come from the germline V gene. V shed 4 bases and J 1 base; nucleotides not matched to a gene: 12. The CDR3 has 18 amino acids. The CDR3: CASSPRQQGARSYNEQFF. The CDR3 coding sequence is TGCGCCAGCAGCCCAAGGCAACAGGGGGCGCGGTCCTACAATGAGCAGTTCTTC.

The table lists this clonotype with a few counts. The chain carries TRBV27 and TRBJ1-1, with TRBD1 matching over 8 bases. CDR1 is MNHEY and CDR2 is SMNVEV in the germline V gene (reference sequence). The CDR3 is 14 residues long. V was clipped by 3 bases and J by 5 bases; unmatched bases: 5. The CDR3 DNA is TGTGCCAGCAGTTTCGACAGGGGTGTTACTGAAGCTTTCTTT. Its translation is CASSFDRGVTEAFF.

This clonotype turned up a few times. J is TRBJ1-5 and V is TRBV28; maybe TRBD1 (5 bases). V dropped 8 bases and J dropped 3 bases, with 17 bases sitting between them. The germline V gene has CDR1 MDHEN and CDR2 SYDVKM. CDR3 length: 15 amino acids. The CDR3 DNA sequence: TGTGCCAGCTCCTCCCCTGGGACGGTCAATCAGCCCCAGCATTTT. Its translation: CASSSPGTVNQPQHF.

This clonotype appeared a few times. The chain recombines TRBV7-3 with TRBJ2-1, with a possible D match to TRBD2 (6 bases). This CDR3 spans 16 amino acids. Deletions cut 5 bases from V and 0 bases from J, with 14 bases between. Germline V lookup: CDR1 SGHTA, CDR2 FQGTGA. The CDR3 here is CASSRDFSSSYNEQFF. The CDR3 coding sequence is TGTGCCAGCAGCAGGGACTTTTCAAGCTCCTACAATGAGCAGTTCTTC.

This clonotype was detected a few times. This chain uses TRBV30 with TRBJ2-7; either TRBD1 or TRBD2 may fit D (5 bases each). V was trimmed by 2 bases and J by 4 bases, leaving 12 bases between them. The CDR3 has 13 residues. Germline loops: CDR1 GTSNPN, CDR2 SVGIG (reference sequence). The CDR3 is CAWSPGTKYEQYF. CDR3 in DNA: TGTGCCTGGAGTCCCGGGACCAAATACGAGCAGTACTTC. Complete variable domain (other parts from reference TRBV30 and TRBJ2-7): SQTIHQWPATLVQPVGSPLSLECTVEGTSNPNLYWYRQAAGRGLQLLFYSVGIGQISSEVPQNLSASRPQDRQFILSSKKLLLSDSGFYLCAWSPGTKYEQYFGPGTRLTVT.

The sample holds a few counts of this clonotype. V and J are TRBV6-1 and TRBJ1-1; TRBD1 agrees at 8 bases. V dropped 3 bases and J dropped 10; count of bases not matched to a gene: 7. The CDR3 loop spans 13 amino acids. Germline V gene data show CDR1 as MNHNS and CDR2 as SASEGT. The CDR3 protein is CASSDRYRGGAFF. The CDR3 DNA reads TGTGCCAGCAGTGACCGATACAGGGGGGGAGCTTTCTTT.

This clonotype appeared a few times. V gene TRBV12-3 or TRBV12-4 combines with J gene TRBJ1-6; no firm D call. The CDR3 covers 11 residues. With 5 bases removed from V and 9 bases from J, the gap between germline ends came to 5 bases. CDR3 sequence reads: CASSRVSPLHF. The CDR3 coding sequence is TGTGCCAGCAGTAGGGTTTCACCCCTCCACTTT.

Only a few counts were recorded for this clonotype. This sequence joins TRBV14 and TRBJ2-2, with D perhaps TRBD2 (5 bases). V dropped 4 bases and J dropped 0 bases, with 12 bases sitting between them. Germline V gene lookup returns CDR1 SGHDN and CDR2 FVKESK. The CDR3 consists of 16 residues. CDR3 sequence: CASSRSLGANTGELFF. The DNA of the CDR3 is TGTGCCAGCAGCCGCAGCCTCGGGGCGAACACCGGGGAGCTGTTTTTT.

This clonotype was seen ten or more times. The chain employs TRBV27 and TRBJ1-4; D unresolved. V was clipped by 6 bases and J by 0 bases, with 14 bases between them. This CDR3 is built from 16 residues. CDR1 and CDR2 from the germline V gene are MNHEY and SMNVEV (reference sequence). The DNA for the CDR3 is TGTGCCAGCAGGGGCAGGAGATTTGCAACTAATGAAAAACTGTTTTTT. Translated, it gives CASRGRRFATNEKLFF.

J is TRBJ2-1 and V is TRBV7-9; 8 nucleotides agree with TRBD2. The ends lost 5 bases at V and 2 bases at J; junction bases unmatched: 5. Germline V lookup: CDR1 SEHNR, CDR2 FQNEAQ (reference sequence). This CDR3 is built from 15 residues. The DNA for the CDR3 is TGTGCCAGCAGCAAGCGGGAGTTTCCCTACAATGAGCAGTTCTTC. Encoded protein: CASSKREFPYNEQFF.

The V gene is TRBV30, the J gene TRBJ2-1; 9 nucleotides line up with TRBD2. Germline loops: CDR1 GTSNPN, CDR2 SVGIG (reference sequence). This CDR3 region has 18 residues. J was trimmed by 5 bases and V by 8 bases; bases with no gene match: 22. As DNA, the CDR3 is TGTGCCCTGGGGGGGAGGCTAGCGGGATGGGATCTCCACAATGAGCAGTTCTTC. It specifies CALGGRLAGWDLHNEQFF. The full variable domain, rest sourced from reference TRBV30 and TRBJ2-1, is SQTIHQWPATLVQPVGSPLSLECTVEGTSNPNLYWYRQAAGRGLQLLFYSVGIGQISSEVPQNLSASRPQDRQFILSSKKLLLSDSGFYLCALGGRLAGWDLHNEQFFGPGTRLTVL.

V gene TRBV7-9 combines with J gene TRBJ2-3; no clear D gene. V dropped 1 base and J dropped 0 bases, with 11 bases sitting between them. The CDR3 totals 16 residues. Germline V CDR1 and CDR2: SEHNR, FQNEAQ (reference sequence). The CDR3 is CASSLVAKSSTDTQYF. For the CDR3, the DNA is TGTGCCAGCAGCTTAGTGGCGAAGTCTAGCACAGATACGCAGTATTTT.